This T cell receptor beta chain was profiled in a study of naive and memory T cell subsets. Study findings and constraints: From naive to CM, EM and EMRA, diversity decreased and Gini increased. Expression changes during T cell differentiation may affect RNA-based TCR counts. A few larger clonotypes appeared in naive repertoires, especially CD8, possibly memory cells re-expressing CD45RA.

Cells stained for CD3, CD4, CD8, CD45RA, CD27 and viability were sorted into four CD45RA/CD27 subsets. In the case of this clonotype: Its antigen is unknown.

An equimolar mix of two oligonucleotides served as the beta constant-region primer for TRBC1 and TRBC2. Nested alpha and beta constant-region primers with the SP2 primer drove four PCR rounds on ligated cDNA. A 12-nucleotide UMI and the SP2 primer were added to the cDNA 3' end by oligonucleotide ligation. TCRdb passed the UMI-ligation and nested PCR reads through MiXCR, listing each CDR3 protein once. The repertoire consists of some 110,000 distinct CDR3 sequences, with roughly 15% occurring once and the leading ten covering roughly 3.1%. Germline V gene lookup returns CDR1 MNHEY and CDR2 SMNVEV (reference sequence). There are 13 residues in the CDR3. Deletions cut 4 bases from V and 10 bases from J, with 14 bases between.

This rearrangement joins TRBV27 to TRBJ2-1, with D possibly being TRBD2 (6 bases). Source material: naive CD8+ T cells from blood. This receptor was obtained from a human donor in good health. The CDR3 region is CASSYNDAGEQFF. The CDR3 DNA follows: TGTGCCAGCAGTTATAACGATGCGGGGGAGCAGTTCTTC.